The 25 T cell receptor beta chains presented below share a single source sample, sequenced in a study of cytomegalovirus exposure and HLA in healthy donors. Primers: 60 Vbeta forward and 13 Jbeta reverse. Assay used: immunoSEQ multiplex PCR; TCRdb lists only in-frame clones, some missing. The sample has tens of thousands of clones, roughly 70% seen once. Sequencing was done on a sample of PBMCs. These receptors all come from a woman in her forties or fifties in good health and CMV-seropositive.

The gene calls are TRBV5-6 and TRBJ2-4; weak D call: TRBD2 (7 bases). This CDR3 comprises 15 residues. V gave up 1 base and J gave up 6 bases, with 14 bases separating them. Germline V gene lookup returns CDR1 SGHDT and CDR2 YYEEEE. The CDR3 loop reads CASSLWGGRVNIQYF. In DNA form, the CDR3 reads TGTGCCAGCAGCTTGTGGGGGGGCCGGGTAAACATTCAGTACTTC.

This clone occurred a few times. In nucleotides, the CDR3 is TGTGCCAGCAGCCCCCGACAGGGGGCGGGCTCCTACGAGCAGTACTTC. This sequence encodes CASSPRQGAGSYEQYF. The J gene is TRBJ2-7, the V gene TRBV7-9, with TRBD1 matching over 10 bases. The CDR3 has 16 amino acids. Germline-derived CDR1 and CDR2 are SEHNR and FQNEAQ (reference sequence). The J segment lost 0 bases and the V segment lost 5 bases, leaving 7 bases of the junction unmatched.

V is TRBV30 and J is TRBJ2-3; 10 nucleotides line up with TRBD2. V was pared by 4 bases and J by 3 bases, with 4 bases of the junction left unmatched. From germline, CDR1 is GTSNPN and CDR2 SVGIG (reference sequence). The CDR3 spans 14 residues. For the CDR3, the DNA is TGTGCCTGGACCCCGGGACTAGCGACAGATACGCAGTATTTT. It specifies CAWTPGLATDTQYF.

The rearrangement joins TRBV5-4 to TRBJ2-3, with D tentatively TRBD2 (5 bases). CDR3 length: 16 amino acids. V was clipped by 0 bases and J by 4 bases, with 15 bases between them. CDR1 and CDR2 from the germline V gene are SGHNT and YYREEE (reference sequence). The CDR3 spells CASSLGRRRNADTQYF. The CDR3 DNA follows: TGTGCCAGCAGCTTGGGACGGAGGAGGAACGCAGATACGCAGTATTTT. Drawing the rest from reference TRBV5-4 and TRBJ2-3, the complete variable domain is ETGVTQSPTHLIKTRGQQVTLRCSSQSGHNTVSWYQQALGQGPQFIFQYYREEENGRGNFPPRFSGLQFPNYSSELNVNALELDDSALYLCASSLGRRRNADTQYFGPGTRLTVL.

This clone was seen more than once but under ten times. The chain uses TRBV9 and TRBJ1-3, with 8 positions matching TRBD1. CDR3 size: 15 residues. Germline values: CDR1 SGDLS, CDR2 YYNGEE. V shed 2 bases and J 6 bases; nucleotides not matched to a gene: 7. The CDR3 region is CASSVGTGIPNTIYF. The CDR3, as DNA: TGTGCCAGCAGCGTTGGGACAGGAATTCCAAACACCATATATTTT.

This chain connects TRBV7-8 to TRBJ2-7, with TRBD2 matching over 11 bases. The CDR3 contains 17 residues. CDR1 and CDR2 (germline): SGHVS, FQNEAQ. V gave up 5 bases and J gave up 3 bases; unmatched junction bases: 12. Here the CDR3 DNA reads TGTGCCAGCAGCGTACCGGGACTAGCGGCCTCGGGCTACGAGCAGTACTTC. It yields the protein CASSVPGLAASGYEQYF.

Details on this clone: An end of the junction differs from the germline gene, which may be a read error. This sequence joins TRBV7-9 and TRBJ1-2; 7 nucleotides line up with TRBD1. This CDR3 is built from 15 residues. CDR1 SEHNR and CDR2 FQNEAQ come from the germline V gene (reference sequence). The CDR3 reads CSSSLVPRQGKGYTF. Here the CDR3 DNA reads TGTTCCAGCAGCTTGGTCCCACGACAGGGCAAGGGCTACACCTTC.

The chain uses TRBV5-1 and TRBJ1-1; D possibly corresponds to TRBD1 (5 bases). The CDR3 consists of 15 residues. With 2 bases removed from V and 1 base from J, the gap between germline ends came to 12 bases. Per germline, CDR1 SGHRS and CDR2 YFSETQ. The CDR3 sequence is CASSFWDGRNTEAFF. DNA of the CDR3: TGCGCCAGCAGCTTTTGGGACGGGAGGAACACTGAAGCTTTCTTT. The variable domain in full, completed from reference TRBV5-1 and TRBJ1-1, reads KAGVTQTPRYLIKTRGQQVTLSCSPISGHRSVSWYQQTPGQGLQFLFEYFSETQRNKGNFPGRFSGRQFSNSRSEMNVSTLELGDSALYLCASSFWDGRNTEAFFGQGTRLTVV.

This clone has only a few counts. The chain employs TRBV5-4 and TRBJ2-1; 8 bases are shared with TRBD2. The V and J ends lost 0 bases and 6 bases, in that order; junction bases with no gene match: 5. This CDR3 region has 15 residues. Germline V gene lookup returns CDR1 SGHNT and CDR2 YYREEE (reference sequence). This CDR3 is CASSLGLALANEQFF. CDR3 nucleotides: TGTGCCAGCAGCTTGGGACTAGCGTTGGCCAATGAGCAGTTCTTC.

This chain's CDR3 is CASSLRVGVGGRQNTEAFF. CDR3 in DNA: TGTGCCAGCAGCTTAAGGGTCGGCGTCGGGGGACGGCAGAACACTGAAGCTTTCTTT. This chain uses TRBV7-3 with TRBJ1-1, with D perhaps TRBD1 (5 bases). Germline CDR1 is SGHTA and CDR2 is FQGTGA. CDR3 length equals 19 residues. V was cut by 1 base and J by 1 base, with 22 bases left in between.

The rearrangement links TRBV30 to TRBJ1-5; weak D call: TRBD1 (5 bases). This CDR3 spans 15 amino acids. Germline CDR1 GTSNPN, CDR2 SVGIG (reference sequence). Trimming took off 0 bases at V and 7 bases at J, with 16 bases between the two ends. CDR3 loop: CAWSVVGGVVQPQHF. The CDR3 nucleotides read TGTGCCTGGAGTGTAGTGGGGGGGGTGGTCCAGCCCCAGCATTTT.

CDR3 nucleotide sequence: TGTGCCAGCAGTTCGGTAGCGGGAGGGGGAAGCGAGCAGTACTTC. Amino acids: CASSSVAGGGSEQYF. V and J are TRBV6-1 and TRBJ2-7, with 11 bases lining up with TRBD2. Per the germline V gene, CDR1 is MNHNS and CDR2 is SASEGT. With V trimmed by 5 bases and J by 6 bases, 9 bases remained unmatched. The CDR3 has 15 amino acids.

The chain employs TRBV5-4 and TRBJ2-7, with TRBD1 matching 9 bases. This CDR3 is 14 amino acids long. Trimming took 0 bases from V and 5 from J; bases not matched to a gene: 3. CDR1 SGHNT and CDR2 YYREEE come from the germline V gene (reference sequence). CDR3 coding DNA: TGTGCCAGCAGCTTGGACAGGGGGCTCAACGAGCAGTACTTC. Translating it yields CASSLDRGLNEQYF.

Of note for this clone: The junction shows a germline mismatch at one end, possibly a read error. The CDR3 DNA follows: TGTGCTAGCAGCTTAGCGTTGCGGAATGAGCAGTTCTTC. This translates into CASSLALRNEQFF. The chain employs TRBV7-7 and TRBJ2-1, with D maybe TRBD2 (5 bases). The CDR3 totals 13 residues. Germline V lookup: CDR1 SSHAT, CDR2 FNYEAQ (reference sequence).

The chain uses TRBV11-2 and TRBJ2-5; 9 nucleotides line up with TRBD2. Per the germline V gene, CDR1 is SGHAT and CDR2 is FQNNGV. J lost 4 bases, V lost 3 bases, and 6 bases had no gene match. The CDR3 covers 15 residues. The CDR3 sequence is CASSFSGRGGETQYF. The DNA for the CDR3 is TGTGCCAGCAGCTTTAGCGGGAGAGGAGGAGAGACCCAGTACTTC.

The chain joins TRBV5-6 to TRBJ1-3; D is possibly TRBD1 (5 bases). V was pared by 4 bases and J by 4 bases, with 15 bases between. This CDR3 has 15 amino acids. From germline, CDR1 is SGHDT and CDR2 YYEEEE. CDR3 sequence: CASSHRGVWGNTIYF. The CDR3, as DNA: TGTGCCAGCAGCCACCGGGGGGTTTGGGGAAACACCATATATTTT.

The chain has TRBV4-2 and TRBJ2-5, with TRBD2 as a possible D gene (5 bases). CDR3 length equals 15 residues. The germline gives CDR1 LGHNA, CDR2 YNFKEQ. V dropped 0 bases and J dropped 1 base, with 9 bases sitting between them. The CDR3 region is CASSQETDFQETQYF. The CDR3 DNA is TGTGCCAGCAGCCAAGAGACGGACTTCCAAGAGACCCAGTACTTC.

The chain joins TRBV7-3 to TRBJ2-1; weak D call: TRBD2 (5 bases). V was clipped by 5 bases and J by 10 bases, with 9 bases between them. Per germline, CDR1 SGHTA and CDR2 FQGTGA. This CDR3 is built from 11 residues. The CDR3 DNA follows: TGTGCCAGCAGCCTAGCAGGCGAGCAGTTCTTC. It is translated as CASSLAGEQFF.

The V gene is TRBV10-1, the J gene TRBJ2-5; perhaps TRBD1 as D (6 bases). V lost 8 bases, J lost 3 bases, and 13 bases lay in between. Germline loops: CDR1 WNHNN, CDR2 SYGVQD (reference sequence). The CDR3 totals 13 residues. CDR3: CASAGTLEETQYF. In nucleotides, the CDR3 is TGCGCCAGCGCCGGGACACTCGAAGAGACCCAGTACTTC.

V is TRBV29-1 and J is TRBJ2-7, with TRBD2 matching over 7 bases. The CDR3 is 13 residues long. V was clipped by 4 bases and J by 6 bases; unmatched bases: 9. CDR1 is SQVTM and CDR2 is ANQGSEA in the germline V gene. The CDR3 region is CSVGLVGGSEQYF. Written as DNA, the CDR3 is TGCAGCGTTGGATTGGTCGGGGGGAGCGAGCAGTACTTC.

This clone was detected once. The rearrangement joins TRBV19 to TRBJ1-2; 10 positions agree with TRBD1. This CDR3 is 16 amino acids long. Germline-derived CDR1 and CDR2 are LNHDA and SQIVND (reference sequence). The V gene end was trimmed by 7 bases and the J gene end by 4 bases; junction bases not matched to a gene: 12. The DNA of the CDR3 is TGTGCCAGTACCCCCAACCCCGGGACAGGGGCCTATGGCTACACCTTC. It encodes CASTPNPGTGAYGYTF.

The chain is built from TRBV5-1 and TRBJ2-1, with TRBD2 matching 8 bases. V trimming: 4 bases; J trimming: 5 bases; junction bases outside the gene matches: 8. The CDR3 has 15 residues. From germline, CDR1 is SGHRS and CDR2 YFSETQ. CDR3: CASSVAGLVDNEQFF. CDR3 DNA sequence: TGCGCCAGCAGCGTAGCGGGACTAGTCGACAATGAGCAGTTCTTC.

This sequence joins TRBV29-1 and TRBJ2-7; 8 bases map to TRBD1. This CDR3 comprises 14 residues. V was pared by 3 bases and J by 4 bases, with 8 bases of the junction left unmatched. CDR1 is SQVTM, CDR2 ANQGSEA, per germline. The DNA for the CDR3 is TGCAGCGTTGAGAGGACAGGGATGGGTTACGAGCAGTACTTC. It yields the protein CSVERTGMGYEQYF.

This clone was observed a single time. The rearrangement joins TRBV19 to TRBJ2-7; possibly TRBD2 for D (6 bases). The V and J ends lost 6 bases and 1 base respectively, with 13 bases between them. The CDR3 is made up of 14 amino acids. CDR1 is LNHDA and CDR2 is SQIVND in the germline V gene (reference sequence). CDR3: CASRGTGGSYEQYF. In DNA form, the CDR3 reads TGTGCCAGTAGGGGGACTGGAGGATCCTACGAGCAGTACTTC.

V usage is TRBV27 and J usage is TRBJ2-1; TRBD1 might be the D (7 bases). Between the trimmed V and J ends, which lost 3 bases and 2 bases, there was a span of 23 bases. Germline values: CDR1 MNHEY, CDR2 SMNVEV (reference sequence). CDR3 length: 19 residues. CDR3 sequence (DNA): TGTGCCAGCAGTTTTGCCAGGGGGGTACGAGGGGGGACCTACAATGAGCAGTTCTTC. Translation: CASSFARGVRGGTYNEQFF.